A selection of T cell receptor beta chains follows, all from one sample in a study of OX40 agonist ivuxolimab in advanced cancers. The method was immunoSEQ multiplex PCR; TCRdb's version includes in-frame clones alone and lacks a portion of them. The sample lists around 63,000 clones, 80% to 90% occurring once. Sequencing used CD4+ or CD8+ T cells sorted from blood, obtained in a trial of the OX40 agonist ivuxolimab. These receptors originate from an adult with an advanced solid tumor such as melanoma, head and neck, liver or kidney cancer. CDR3s include the opening cysteine and the closing phenylalanine or tryptophan. D genes are given only for firm matches. Clone size is not always given. Where it is, it says once, few, many or a class for expanded clones.

d_call,j_call,v_call,clone_size,cdr3_nt,cdr3_aa
-,TRBJ2-1,TRBV6-6,-,TGTGCCAGCAGTACCGGCCCAGGGCTCGGCAATGAGCAGTTCTTC,CASSTGPGLGNEQFF
-,TRBJ2-7,TRBV2,-,TGTGCCAGCAGTGGACAGATTTACGAGCAGTACTTC,CASSGQIYEQYF
-,TRBJ2-4,TRBV19,-,TGTGCCAGTAGTATTGGACCGCCGGGGACAAACATTCAGTACTTC,CASSIGPPGTNIQYF
-,TRBJ1-1,TRBV27,-,TGTGCCAGCAGTTTTCGTACACCCTCGAACACTGAAGCTTTCTTT,CASSFRTPSNTEAFF
TRBD2,TRBJ2-7,TRBV5-6,-,TGTGCCAGCAGCCGCCGGGGGGGCGAGCAGTACTTC,CASSRRGGEQYF
TRBD1,TRBJ2-5,TRBV5-1,-,TGCGCCAGCAGCAAGGGGACAGTCCAAGAGACCCAGTACTTC,CASSKGTVQETQYF
-,TRBJ2-1,TRBV4-2,-,TGTGCCAGCAGCCAAGGGCACGGGGCCTACAATGAGCAGTTCTTC,CASSQGHGAYNEQFF
TRBD2,TRBJ2-1,TRBV5-4,once,TGTGCCAGCAGCTTGGATCGGACTAGTACTGAGCAGTTCTTC,CASSLDRTSTEQFF
-,TRBJ2-1,TRBV6-1,-,TGTGCCAGCCAACCAGGGAATTACAATGAGCAGTTCTTC,CASQPGNYNEQFF
-,TRBJ1-4,TRBV5-1,-,TGCGCCAGCAGCCCCGGTGGAGTTAATGAAAAACTGTTTTTT,CASSPGGVNEKLFF
TRBD2,TRBJ2-3,TRBV28,-,TGTGCCAGCAGTTTCAGCGGGAGGAGTAGAGATACGCAGTATTTT,CASSFSGRSRDTQYF
-,TRBJ2-3,TRBV4-1,-,TGCGCCAGCAGCCTCTTCCCGGGACCCCAAGCTAGCACAGATACGCAGTATTTT,CASSLFPGPQASTDTQYF
TRBD2,TRBJ2-5,TRBV5-5,-,TGTGCCAGCAGCCTTAGTCAAGGGACTAGAGAGACCCAGTACTTC,CASSLSQGTRETQYF
TRBD1,TRBJ1-1,TRBV14,-,TGTGCCAGCAGCTCTCCGACAGGGGTGAACACTGAAGCTTTCTTT,CASSSPTGVNTEAFF
-,TRBJ2-7,TRBV5-5,-,TGTGCCAGCAGCTTGAATAGGTTCCGCTCCTACGAGCAGTACTTC,CASSLNRFRSYEQYF
TRBD1,TRBJ2-5,TRBV6-5,-,TGTGCCAGCAGTGCGACAGGGGTCAACCAAGAGACCCAGTACTTC,CASSATGVNQETQYF
-,TRBJ1-5,TRBV19,-,TGTGCCAGTAGTGGGAGAGGGGAAGGAGGCAATCAGCCCCAGCATTTT,CASSGRGEGGNQPQHF
-,TRBJ1-4,TRBV6-5,-,TGTGCCAGCAGTTACGGGATGTGGGAAAAACTGTTTTTT,CASSYGMWEKLFF
-,TRBJ1-1,TRBV5-6,-,TGTGCCAGCAGCTCCTTTATTGGTCCGTTGAACACTGAAGCTTTCTTT,CASSSFIGPLNTEAFF
-,TRBJ2-7,TRBV25-1,-,TGTGCCAGCAGCCCCGCGGGTTCGGGGAACGAGCAGTACTTC,CASSPAGSGNEQYF
-,TRBJ2-7,TRBV4-1,-,TGCGCCAGCAGCCAAGGCCCCAGGTCTAGCCCCTACGAGCAGTACTTC,CASSQGPRSSPYEQYF
TRBD1,TRBJ1-2,TRBV6-5,-,TGTGCCAGCAGCCAGACAGGGGGTCAGAACTATGGCTACACCTTC,CASSQTGGQNYGYTF
TRBD2,TRBJ2-7,TRBV28,-,TGTGCCAGCAGGCCGGGACTAGCGAATTACTATTTGTACGAGCAGTACTTC,CASRPGLANYYLYEQYF
-,TRBJ1-1,TRBV5-1,-,TGCGCCAGCAGCTTTAGCTCGTCAGGGATCACTGAAGCTTTCTTT,CASSFSSSGITEAFF
-,TRBJ2-4,TRBV28,once,TGTGCCAGCAGTTCCCCGGACAATCGAGGAAACATTCAGTACTTC,CASSSPDNRGNIQYF
TRBD2,TRBJ2-3,TRBV29-1,-,TGCAGCGTAGAGGACAGGGAACTAGCGGGAGGGCCCCCAGATACGCAGTATTTT,CSVEDRELAGGPPDTQYF
TRBD1,TRBJ1-1,TRBV5-1,once,TGCGCCAGCAGCTTGTCCAGGGGGGGCGCAGGGACTGAAGCTTTCTTT,CASSLSRGGAGTEAFF
-,TRBJ2-7,TRBV6-5,-,TGTGCCAGCAGGCGACTAACTAGCAACGAGCAGTACTTC,CASRRLTSNEQYF